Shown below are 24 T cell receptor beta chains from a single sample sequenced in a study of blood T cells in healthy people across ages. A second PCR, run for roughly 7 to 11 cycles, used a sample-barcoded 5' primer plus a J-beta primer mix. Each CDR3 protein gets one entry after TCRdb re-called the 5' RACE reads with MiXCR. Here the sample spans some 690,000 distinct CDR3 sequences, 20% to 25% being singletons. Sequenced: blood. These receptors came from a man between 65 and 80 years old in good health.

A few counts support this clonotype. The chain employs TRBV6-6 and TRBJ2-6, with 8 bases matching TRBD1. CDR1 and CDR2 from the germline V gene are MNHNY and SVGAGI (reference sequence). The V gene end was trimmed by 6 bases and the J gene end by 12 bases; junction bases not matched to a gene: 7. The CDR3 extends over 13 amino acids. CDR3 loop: CASRSARGPVLTF. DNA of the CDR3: TGTGCCAGCAGATCCGCCAGGGGGCCCGTCCTGACTTTC.

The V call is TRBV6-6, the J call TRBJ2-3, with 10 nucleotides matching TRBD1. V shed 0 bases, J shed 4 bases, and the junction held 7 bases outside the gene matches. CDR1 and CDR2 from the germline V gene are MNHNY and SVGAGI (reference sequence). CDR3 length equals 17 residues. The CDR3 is CASSYSATGGLADTQYF. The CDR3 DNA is TGTGCCAGCAGTTACTCCGCGACAGGGGGCCTCGCAGATACGCAGTATTTT.

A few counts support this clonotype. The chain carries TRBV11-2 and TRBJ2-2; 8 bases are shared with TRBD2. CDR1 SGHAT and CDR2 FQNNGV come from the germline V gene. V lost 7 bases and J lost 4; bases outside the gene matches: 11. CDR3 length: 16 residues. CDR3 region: CASIPVERGSTGELFF. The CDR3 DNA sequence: TGTGCCAGCATCCCCGTGGAGCGGGGGTCCACCGGGGAGCTGTTTTTT.

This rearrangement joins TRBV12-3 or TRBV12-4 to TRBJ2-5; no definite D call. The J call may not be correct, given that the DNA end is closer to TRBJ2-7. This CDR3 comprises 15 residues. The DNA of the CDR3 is TGTGCCAGCAGTTTAGCCTTAAGCGCAAACCACGAGCAGTACGTC. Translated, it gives CASSLALSANHEQYV.

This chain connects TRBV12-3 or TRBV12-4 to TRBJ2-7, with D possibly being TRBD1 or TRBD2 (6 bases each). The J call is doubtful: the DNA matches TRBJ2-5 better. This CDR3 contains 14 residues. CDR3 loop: CASSLWGAGETQYF. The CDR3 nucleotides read TGTGCCAGCAGTTTATGGGGGGCTGGGGAGACCCAGTACTTC.

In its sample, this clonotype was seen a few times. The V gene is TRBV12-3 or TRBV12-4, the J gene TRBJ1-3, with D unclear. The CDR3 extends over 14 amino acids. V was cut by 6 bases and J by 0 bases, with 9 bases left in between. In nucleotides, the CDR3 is TGTGCCAGCAGACGCCTGGGCTCTGGAAACACCATATATTTT. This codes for CASRRLGSGNTIYF.

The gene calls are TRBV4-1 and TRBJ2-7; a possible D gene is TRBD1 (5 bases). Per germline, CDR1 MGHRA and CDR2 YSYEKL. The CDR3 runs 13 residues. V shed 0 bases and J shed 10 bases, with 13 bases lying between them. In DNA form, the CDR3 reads TGCGCCAGCAGCCAAGAGGACATTTTGAGTCAGTACTTC. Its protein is CASSQEDILSQYF.

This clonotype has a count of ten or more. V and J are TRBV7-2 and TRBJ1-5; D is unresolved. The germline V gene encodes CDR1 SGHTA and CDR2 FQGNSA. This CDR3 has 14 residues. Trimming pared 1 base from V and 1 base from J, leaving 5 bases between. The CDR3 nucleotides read TGTGCCAGCAGCTTAGTACAAAGCAATCAGCCCCAGCATTTT. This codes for CASSLVQSNQPQHF.

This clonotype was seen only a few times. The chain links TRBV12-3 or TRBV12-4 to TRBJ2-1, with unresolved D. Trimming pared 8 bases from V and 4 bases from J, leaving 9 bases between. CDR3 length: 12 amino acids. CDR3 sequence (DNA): TGTGCCAGCGGCCTACAGTACAATGAGCAGTTCTTC. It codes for CASGLQYNEQFF.

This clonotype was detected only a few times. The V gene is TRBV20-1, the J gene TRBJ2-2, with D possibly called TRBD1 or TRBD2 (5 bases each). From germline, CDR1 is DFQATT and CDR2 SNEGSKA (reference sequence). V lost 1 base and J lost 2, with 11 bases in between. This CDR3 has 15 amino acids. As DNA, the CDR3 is TGCAGTGCTAGAGCGGGACGTATCAACACCGGGGAGCTGTTTTTT. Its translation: CSARAGRINTGELFF.

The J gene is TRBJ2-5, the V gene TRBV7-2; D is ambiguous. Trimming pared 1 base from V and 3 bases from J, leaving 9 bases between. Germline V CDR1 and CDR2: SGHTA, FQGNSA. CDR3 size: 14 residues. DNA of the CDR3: TGTGCCAGCAGCTTAGAATGGTCTGAAGAGACCCAGTACTTC. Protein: CASSLEWSEETQYF. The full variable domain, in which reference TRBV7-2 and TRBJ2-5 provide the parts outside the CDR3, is GAGVSQSPSNKVTEKGKDVELRCDPISGHTALYWYRQSLGQGLEFLIYFQGNSAPDKSGLPSDRFSAERTGGSVSTLTIQRTQQEDSAVYLCASSLEWSEETQYFGPGTRLLVL.

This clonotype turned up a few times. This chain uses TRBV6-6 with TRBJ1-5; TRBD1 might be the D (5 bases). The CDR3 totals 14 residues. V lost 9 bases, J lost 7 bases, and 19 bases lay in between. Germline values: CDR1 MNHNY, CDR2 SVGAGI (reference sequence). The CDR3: CASKPGLLGQPQHF. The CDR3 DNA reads TGTGCCAGTAAACCGGGACTCCTGGGACAGCCCCAGCATTTT.

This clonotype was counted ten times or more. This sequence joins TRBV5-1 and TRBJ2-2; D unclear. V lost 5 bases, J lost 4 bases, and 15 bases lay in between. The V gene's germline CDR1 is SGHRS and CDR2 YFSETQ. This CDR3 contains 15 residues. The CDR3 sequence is CASSSGSVGTGELFF. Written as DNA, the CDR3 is TGCGCCAGCAGTTCCGGTTCCGTGGGCACCGGGGAGCTGTTTTTT.

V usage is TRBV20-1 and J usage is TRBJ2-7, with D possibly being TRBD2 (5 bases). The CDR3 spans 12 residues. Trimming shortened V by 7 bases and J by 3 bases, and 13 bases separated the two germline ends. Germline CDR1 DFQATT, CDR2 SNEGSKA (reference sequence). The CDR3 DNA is TGCAGTGGGAGTAGCGTCGTCTACGAGCAGTACTTC. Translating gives CSGSSVVYEQYF.

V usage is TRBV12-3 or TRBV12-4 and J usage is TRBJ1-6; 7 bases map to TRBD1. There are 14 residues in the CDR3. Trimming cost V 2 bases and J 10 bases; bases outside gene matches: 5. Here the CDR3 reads CASSLTGEGSPLHF. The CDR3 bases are TGTGCCAGCAGTTTAACAGGGGAAGGGTCACCCCTCCACTTT.

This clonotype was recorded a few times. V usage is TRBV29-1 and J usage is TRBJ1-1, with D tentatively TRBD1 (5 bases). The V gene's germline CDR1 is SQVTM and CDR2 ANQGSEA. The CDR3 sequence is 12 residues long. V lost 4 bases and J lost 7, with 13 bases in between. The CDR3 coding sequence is TGCAGCGTTGGGGGGGACGGGGGTGAAGCTTTCTTT. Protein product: CSVGGDGGEAFF.

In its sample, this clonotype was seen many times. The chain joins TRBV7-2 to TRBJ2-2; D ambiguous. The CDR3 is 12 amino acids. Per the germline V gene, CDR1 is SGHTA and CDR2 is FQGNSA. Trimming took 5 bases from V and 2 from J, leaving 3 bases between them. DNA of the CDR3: TGTGCCAGCAGCGCAAACACCGGGGAGCTGTTTTTT. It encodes CASSANTGELFF.

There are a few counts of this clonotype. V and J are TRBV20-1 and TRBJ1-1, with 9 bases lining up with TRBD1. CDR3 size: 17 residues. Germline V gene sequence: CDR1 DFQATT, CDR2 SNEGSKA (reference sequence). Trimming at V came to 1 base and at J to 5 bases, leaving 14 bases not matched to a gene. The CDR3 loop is CSARAAGTGLVRTEAFF. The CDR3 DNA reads TGCAGTGCTAGAGCGGCCGGGACAGGGTTGGTGCGGACTGAAGCTTTCTTT.

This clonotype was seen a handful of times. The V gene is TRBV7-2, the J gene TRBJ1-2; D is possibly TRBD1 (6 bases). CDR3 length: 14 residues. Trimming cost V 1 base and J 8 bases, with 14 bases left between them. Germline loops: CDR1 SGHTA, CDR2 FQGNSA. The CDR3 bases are TGTGCCAGCAGCTTAGATGGGGGGGCGCGAGGCTACACCTTC. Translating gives CASSLDGGARGYTF.

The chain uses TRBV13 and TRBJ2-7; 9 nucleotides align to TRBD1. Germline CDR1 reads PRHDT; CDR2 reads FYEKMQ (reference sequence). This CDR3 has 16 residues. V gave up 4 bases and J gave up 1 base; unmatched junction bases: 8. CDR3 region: CASSCLGDRESYEQYF. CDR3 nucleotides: TGTGCCAGCAGCTGCCTGGGGGACAGGGAATCCTACGAGCAGTACTTC.

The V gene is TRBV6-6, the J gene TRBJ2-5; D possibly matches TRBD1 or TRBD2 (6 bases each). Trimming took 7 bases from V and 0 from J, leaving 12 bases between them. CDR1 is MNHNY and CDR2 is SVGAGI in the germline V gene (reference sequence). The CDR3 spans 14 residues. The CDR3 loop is CASNTRGDQETQYF. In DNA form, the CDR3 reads TGTGCCAGCAACACGAGGGGGGACCAAGAGACCCAGTACTTC.

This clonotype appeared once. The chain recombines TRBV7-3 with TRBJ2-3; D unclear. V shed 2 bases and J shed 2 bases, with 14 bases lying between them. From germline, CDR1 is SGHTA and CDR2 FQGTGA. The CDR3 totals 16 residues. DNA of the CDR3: TGTGCCAGCAGCTTAGAGTCGCTTTTCCCCACAGATACGCAGTATTTT. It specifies CASSLESLFPTDTQYF.

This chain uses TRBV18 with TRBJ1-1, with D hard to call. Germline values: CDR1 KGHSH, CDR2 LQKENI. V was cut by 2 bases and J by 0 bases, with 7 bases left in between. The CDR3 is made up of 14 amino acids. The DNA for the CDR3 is TGTGCCAGCTCACCAACAGTCTTGAACACTGAAGCTTTCTTT. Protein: CASSPTVLNTEAFF.

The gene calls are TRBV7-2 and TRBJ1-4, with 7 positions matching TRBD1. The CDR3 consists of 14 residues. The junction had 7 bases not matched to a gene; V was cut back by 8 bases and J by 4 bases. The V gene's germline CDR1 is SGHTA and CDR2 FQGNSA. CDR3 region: CASARDRNNEKLFF. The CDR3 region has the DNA TGTGCCAGCGCTCGGGACAGAAATAATGAAAAACTGTTTTTT.